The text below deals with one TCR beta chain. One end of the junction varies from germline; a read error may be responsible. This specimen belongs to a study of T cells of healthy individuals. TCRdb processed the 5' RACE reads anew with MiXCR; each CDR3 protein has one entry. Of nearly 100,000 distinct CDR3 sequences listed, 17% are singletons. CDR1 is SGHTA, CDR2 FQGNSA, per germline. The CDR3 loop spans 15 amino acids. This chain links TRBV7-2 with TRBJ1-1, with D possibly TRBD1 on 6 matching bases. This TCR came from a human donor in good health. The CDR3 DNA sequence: TGTGTCAGCAGCCCCGACAGGACCATGAACACTGAAGCTTTCTTT. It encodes CVSSPDRTMNTEAFF.